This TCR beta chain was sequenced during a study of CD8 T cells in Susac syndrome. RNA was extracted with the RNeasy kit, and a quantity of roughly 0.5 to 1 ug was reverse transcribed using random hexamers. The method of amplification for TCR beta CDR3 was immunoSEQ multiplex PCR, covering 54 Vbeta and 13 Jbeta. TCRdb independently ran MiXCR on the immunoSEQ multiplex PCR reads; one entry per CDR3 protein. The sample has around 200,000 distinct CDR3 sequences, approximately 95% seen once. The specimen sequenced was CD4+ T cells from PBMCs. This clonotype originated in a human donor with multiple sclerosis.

CDR3 sequence reads: CSVGRLAGEPDTQYF. CDR3 coding DNA: TGCAGCGTCGGCCGACTAGCGGGGGAACCAGATACGCAGTATTTT. The rearrangement joins TRBV29-1 to TRBJ2-3; 12 bases agree with TRBD2. With 6 bases clipped from V and 4 bases from J, the junction kept 8 bases outside the gene matches. Per the germline V gene, CDR1 is SQVTM and CDR2 is ANQGSEA. CDR3 length equals 15 residues.